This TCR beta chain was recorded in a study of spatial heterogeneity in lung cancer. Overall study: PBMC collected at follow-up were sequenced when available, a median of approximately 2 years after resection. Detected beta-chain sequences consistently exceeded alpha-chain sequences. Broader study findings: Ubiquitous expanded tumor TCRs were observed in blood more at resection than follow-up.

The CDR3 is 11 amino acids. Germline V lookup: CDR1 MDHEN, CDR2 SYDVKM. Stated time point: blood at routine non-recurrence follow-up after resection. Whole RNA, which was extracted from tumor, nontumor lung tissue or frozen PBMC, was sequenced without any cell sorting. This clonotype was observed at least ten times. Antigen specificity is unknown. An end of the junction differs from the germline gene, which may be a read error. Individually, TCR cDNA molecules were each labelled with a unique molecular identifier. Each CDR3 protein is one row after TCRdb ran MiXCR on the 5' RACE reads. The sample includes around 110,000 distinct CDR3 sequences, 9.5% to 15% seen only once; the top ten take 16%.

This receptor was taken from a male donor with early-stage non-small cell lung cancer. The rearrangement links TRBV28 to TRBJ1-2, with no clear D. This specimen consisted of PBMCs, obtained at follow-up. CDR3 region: CASSSNYGYTF. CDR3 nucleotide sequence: TGTGCCAGCAGTTCTAACTACGGCTACACCTTC.